This TCR beta chain was captured by sequencing in a study of shared clonotypes between healthy human individuals. Healthy adults negative for HIV, lacking recent acute infections or vaccinations, served as donors. There are 15 residues in the CDR3. V lost 0 bases, J lost 3 bases, and 12 bases lay in between. Looked up from germline, CDR1 is SGHAT and CDR2 is FQNNGV. This clone was observed a single time. Original handling: With immunoSEQ giving junction-only sequences and no quality scores, filtering differed. Assay: immunoSEQ multiplex PCR; the TCRdb copy retains only in-frame clones and omits some. V, J and clone size reflect that table, while D and trimming were determined from the DNA. The top ten clones hold roughly a quarter of a sample with 98,000 or so clones, around 68% of them seen once.

The rearrangement uses TRBV11-2 and TRBJ2-7; D gene uncertain. Sequencing was done on a sample of memory CD8+ T cells sorted from blood. Regarding subset: CD45RO+ cells pooled with CCR7-negative TemRA cells. The TCR comes from a woman in her thirties in good health. CDR3 amino acids: CASSLDLTIYYEQYF. Written as DNA, the CDR3 is TGTGCCAGCAGCTTAGATCTCACCATATACTACGAGCAGTACTTC. Complete variable domain (other parts from reference TRBV11-2 and TRBJ2-7): EAGVAQSPRYKIIEKRQSVAFWCNPISGHATLYWYQQILGQGPKLLIQFQNNGVVDDSQLPKDRFSAERLKGVDSTLKIQPAKLEDSAVYLCASSLDLTIYYEQYFGPGTRLTVT.